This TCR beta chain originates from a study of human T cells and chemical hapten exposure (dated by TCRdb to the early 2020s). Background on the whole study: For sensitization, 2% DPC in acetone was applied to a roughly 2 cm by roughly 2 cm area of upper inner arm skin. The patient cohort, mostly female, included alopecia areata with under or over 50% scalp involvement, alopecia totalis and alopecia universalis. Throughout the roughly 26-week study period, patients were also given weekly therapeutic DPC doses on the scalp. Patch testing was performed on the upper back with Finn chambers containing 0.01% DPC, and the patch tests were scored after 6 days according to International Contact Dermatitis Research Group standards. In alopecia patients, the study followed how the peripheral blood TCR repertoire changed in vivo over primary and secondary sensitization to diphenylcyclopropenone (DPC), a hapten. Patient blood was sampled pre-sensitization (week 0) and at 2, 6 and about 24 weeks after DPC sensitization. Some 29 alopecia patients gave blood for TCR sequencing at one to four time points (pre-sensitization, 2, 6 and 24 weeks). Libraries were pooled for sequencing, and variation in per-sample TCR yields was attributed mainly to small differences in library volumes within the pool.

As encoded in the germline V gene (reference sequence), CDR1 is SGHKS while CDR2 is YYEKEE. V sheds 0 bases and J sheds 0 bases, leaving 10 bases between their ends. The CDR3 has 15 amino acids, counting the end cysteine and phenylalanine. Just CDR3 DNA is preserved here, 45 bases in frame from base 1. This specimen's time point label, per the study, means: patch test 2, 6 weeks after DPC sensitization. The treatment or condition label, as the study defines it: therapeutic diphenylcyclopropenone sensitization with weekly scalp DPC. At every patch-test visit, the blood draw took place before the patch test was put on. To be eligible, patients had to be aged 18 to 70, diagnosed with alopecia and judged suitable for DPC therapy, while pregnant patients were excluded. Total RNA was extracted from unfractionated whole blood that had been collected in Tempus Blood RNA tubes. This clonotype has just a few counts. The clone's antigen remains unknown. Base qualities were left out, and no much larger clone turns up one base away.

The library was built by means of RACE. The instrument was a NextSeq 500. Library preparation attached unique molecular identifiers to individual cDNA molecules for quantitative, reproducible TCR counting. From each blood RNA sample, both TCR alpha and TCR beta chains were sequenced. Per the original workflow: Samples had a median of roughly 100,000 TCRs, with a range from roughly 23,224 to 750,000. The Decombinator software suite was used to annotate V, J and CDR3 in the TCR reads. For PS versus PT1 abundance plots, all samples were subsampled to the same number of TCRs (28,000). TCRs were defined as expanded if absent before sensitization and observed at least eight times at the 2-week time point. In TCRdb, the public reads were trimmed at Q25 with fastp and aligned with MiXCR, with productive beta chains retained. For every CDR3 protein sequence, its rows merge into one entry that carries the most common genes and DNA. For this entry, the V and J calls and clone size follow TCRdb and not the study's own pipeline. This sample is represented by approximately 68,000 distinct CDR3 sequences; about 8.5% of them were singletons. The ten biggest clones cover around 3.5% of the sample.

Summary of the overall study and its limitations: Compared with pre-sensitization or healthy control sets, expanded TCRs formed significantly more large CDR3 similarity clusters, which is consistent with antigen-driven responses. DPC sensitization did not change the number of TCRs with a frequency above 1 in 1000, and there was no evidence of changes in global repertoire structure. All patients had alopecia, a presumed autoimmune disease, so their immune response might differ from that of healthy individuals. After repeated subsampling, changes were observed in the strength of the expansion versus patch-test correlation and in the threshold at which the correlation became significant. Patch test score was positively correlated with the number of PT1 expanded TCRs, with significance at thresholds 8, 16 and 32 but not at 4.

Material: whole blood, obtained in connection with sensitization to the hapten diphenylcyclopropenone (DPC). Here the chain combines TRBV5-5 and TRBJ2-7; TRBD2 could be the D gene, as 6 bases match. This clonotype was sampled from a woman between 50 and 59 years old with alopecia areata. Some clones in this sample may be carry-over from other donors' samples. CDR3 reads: CASSLGPGGSYEQYF. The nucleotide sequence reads TGTGCCAGCAGCTTGGGACCCGGGGGCTCCTACGAGCAGTACTTC.